This T cell receptor (beta chain) was documented in a study of T-cell memory formation after mild COVID-19. Overall study results and limits: CD4/CD8 balance held among clones contracting day 15 to 85, and later expanders leaned CD4+. The study detected some responding clones in pre-infection memory, suggesting cross-reactive memory joined.

Germline V gene lookup returns CDR1 LNHDA and CDR2 SQIVND (reference sequence). The CDR3 totals 16 residues. Deletions cut 4 bases from V and 2 bases from J, with 17 bases between. TCRdb re-analysed the 5' RACE reads in MiXCR, keeping a single row per CDR3 protein. Of 580,000 or so distinct CDR3 sequences listed, 15% to 20% are singletons. Only a few counts were recorded for this clonotype. No antigen is known for it. This clonotype originated in an adult woman who had mild COVID-19 (a few samples of this study predate the infection). Cell type and time point are not known. Material for sequencing was PBMCs or a T cell subset sorted from them (not recorded which). The chain joins TRBV19 to TRBJ1-1; no clear D. CDR3 DNA: TGTGCCAGTAGTACGTCATCCGGCAAGCTAAACACTGAAGCTTTCTTT. The encoded protein is CASSTSSGKLNTEAFF.